The source of this T cell receptor beta chain is a study of graft-versus-host responses after intestinal transplantation. Overall study: Multivisceral, liver-intestinal, or isolated intestinal transplants were performed in recipients. Recipients were all induced with anti-thymocyte globulin, then given tacrolimus and steroids for roughly three years. Study-level results: Among circulating GvH clones, peak levels were associated with early post-transplant declines in HvG clones. Some patients had graft-donor T cell macrochimerism, and their allografts showed high graft-versus-host to host-versus-graft clonal ratios.

The CDR3 spans 14 residues. V lost 10 bases, J lost 4 bases, and 17 bases lay in between. Germline assignment: CDR1 SGHTA and CDR2 FQGNSA. Here immunoSEQ multiplex PCR was the method, and the copy in TCRdb shows in-frame clones only, minus some. The table includes roughly 110,000 clones, 87% detected once. As for this clone: The antigen remains unidentified.

The receptor comes from a human donor who was the organ donor for an intestinal transplant. The J gene is TRBJ2-1, the V gene TRBV7-2, with a weak D call TRBD2 (7 bases). The sequences come from unstimulated CD4+ T cells sorted from spleen or lymph node cells, collected before transplant. The CDR3 loop is CAITQGGAYNEQFF. The DNA for the CDR3 is TGTGCCATTACACAGGGAGGGGCTTACAATGAGCAGTTCTTC.